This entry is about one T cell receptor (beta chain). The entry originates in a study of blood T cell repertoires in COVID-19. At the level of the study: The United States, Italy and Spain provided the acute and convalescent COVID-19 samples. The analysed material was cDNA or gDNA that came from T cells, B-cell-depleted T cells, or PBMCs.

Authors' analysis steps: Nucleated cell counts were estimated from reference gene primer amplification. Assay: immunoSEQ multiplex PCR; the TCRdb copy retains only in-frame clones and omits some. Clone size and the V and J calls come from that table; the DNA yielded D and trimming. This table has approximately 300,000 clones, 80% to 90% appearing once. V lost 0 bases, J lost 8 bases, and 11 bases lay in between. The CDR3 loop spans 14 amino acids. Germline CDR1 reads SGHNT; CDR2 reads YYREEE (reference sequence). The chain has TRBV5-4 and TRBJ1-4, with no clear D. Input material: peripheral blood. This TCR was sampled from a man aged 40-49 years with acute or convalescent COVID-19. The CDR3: CASSLDLGGEKLFF. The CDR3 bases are TGTGCCAGCAGCTTGGATCTGGGAGGGGAAAAACTGTTTTTT.